This TCR beta chain was recovered during a study of monozygotic twins with inflammatory bowel disease. Study-level results: Inverse Simpson values showed less TCRbeta diversity in IBD patients than in their healthy co-twins. Twin concordance left repertoire similarity unchanged, with limited power a possible explanation for this lack of difference.

A remark on this clonotype: Its cognate antigen is unknown.

UMIs that included a 6-nucleotide sample barcode were added by template switching, which took place during cDNA synthesis. After re-calling the 5' RACE reads, TCRdb lists one entry per CDR3 protein, DNA absent. The sample table includes 300,000 to 450,000 distinct CDR3 sequences. This CDR3 is 12 amino acids long. The TCR sequence derives from a human donor with ulcerative colitis or Crohn's disease, or a healthy co-twin of an affected twin (not recorded which). Sequencing used blood. This sequence joins TRBV12-3 or TRBV12-4 and TRBJ2-7; TCRdb reports TRBD1, a call that lacks DNA to check it against. This chain's CDR3 is CASSSSFRAQYF.